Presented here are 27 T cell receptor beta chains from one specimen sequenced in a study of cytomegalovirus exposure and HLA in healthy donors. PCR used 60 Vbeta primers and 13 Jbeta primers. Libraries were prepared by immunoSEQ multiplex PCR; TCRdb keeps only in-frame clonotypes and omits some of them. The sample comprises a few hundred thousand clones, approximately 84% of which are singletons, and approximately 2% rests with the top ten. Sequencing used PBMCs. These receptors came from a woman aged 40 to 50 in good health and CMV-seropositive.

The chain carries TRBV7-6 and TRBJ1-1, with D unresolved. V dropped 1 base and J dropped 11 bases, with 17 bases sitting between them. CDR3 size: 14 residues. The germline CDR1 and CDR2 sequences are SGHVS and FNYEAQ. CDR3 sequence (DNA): TGTGCCAGCAGCTTAGGACTGTCCCCCTCAGAGGCTTTCTTT. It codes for CASSLGLSPSEAFF.

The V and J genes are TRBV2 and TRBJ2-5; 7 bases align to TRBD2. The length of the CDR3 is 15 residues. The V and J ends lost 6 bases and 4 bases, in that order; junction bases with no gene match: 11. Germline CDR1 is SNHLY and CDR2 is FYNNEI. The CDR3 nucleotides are TGTGCCAGCAGATTAAACTTGGCTAGCGGAGAGACCCAGTACTTC. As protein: CASRLNLASGETQYF.

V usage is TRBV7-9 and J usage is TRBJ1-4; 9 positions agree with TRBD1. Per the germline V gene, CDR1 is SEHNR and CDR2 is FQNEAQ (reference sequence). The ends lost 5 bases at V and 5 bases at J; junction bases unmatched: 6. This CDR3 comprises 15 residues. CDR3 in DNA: TGTGCCAGCAGCATTTTGACAGGGGGGAATGAAAAACTGTTTTTT. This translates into CASSILTGGNEKLFF.

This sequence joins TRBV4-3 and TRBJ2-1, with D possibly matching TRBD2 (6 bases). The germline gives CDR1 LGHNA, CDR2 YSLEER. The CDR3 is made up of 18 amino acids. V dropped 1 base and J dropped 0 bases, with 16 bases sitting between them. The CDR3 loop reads CASSQGARGKSSYNEQFF. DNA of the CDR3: TGCGCCAGCAGCCAAGGGGCTCGCGGGAAGAGCTCCTACAATGAGCAGTTCTTC.

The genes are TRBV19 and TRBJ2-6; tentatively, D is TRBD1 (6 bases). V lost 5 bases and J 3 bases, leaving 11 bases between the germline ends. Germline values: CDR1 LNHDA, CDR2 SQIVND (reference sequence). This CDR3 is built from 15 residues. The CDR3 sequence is CASSVQGLGANVLTF. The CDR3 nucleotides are TGTGCCAGTAGTGTGCAGGGGCTTGGGGCCAACGTCCTGACTTTC.

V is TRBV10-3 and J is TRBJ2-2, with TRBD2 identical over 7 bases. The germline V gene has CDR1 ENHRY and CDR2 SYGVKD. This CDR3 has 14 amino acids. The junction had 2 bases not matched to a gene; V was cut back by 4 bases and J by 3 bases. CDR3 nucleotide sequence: TGTGCCATCAGTGGACTAGCAGACACCGGGGAGCTGTTTTTT. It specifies CAISGLADTGELFF.

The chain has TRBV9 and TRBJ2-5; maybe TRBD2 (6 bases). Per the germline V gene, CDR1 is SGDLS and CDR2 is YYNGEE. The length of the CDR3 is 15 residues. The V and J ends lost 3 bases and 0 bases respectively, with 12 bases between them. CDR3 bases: TGTGCCAGCAGCGAAGACTGGGGGGACCAAGAGACCCAGTACTTC. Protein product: CASSEDWGDQETQYF.

The CDR3 here is CASSLAGQGGDEQYF. As DNA, the CDR3 is TGTGCCAGCAGCTTAGCAGGGCAGGGTGGCGACGAGCAGTACTTC. The chain uses TRBV7-9 and TRBJ2-7, with a weak D call TRBD1 (5 bases). The CDR3 is 15 amino acids. V dropped 0 bases and J dropped 5 bases, with 14 bases sitting between them. Germline CDR1 reads SEHNR; CDR2 reads FQNEAQ (reference sequence).

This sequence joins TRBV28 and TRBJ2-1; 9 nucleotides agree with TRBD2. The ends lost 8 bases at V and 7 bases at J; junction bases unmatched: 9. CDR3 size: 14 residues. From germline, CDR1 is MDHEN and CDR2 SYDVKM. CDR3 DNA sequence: TGTGCCAGCCTTCTCAGCGGGAGGCGTAATGAGCAGTTCTTC. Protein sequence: CASLLSGRRNEQFF. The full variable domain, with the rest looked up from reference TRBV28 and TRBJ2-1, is DVKVTQSSRYLVKRTGEKVFLECVQDMDHENMFWYRQDPGLGLRLIYFSYDVKMKEKGDIPEGYSVSREKKERFSLILESASTNQTSMYLCASLLSGRRNEQFFGPGTRLTVL.

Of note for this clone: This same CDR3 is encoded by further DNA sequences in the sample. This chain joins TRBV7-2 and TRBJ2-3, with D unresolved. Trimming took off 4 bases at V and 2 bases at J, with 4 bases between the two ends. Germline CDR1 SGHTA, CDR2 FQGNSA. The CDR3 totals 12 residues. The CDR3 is CASSSYTDTQYF. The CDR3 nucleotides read TGTGCCAGCAGCTCCTACACAGATACGCAGTATTTT.

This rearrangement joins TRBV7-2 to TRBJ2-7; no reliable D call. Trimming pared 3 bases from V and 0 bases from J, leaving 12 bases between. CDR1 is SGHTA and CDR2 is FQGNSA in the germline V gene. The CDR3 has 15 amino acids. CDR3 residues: CASSLTGVPSYEQYF. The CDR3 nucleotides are TGTGCCAGCAGCTTGACGGGTGTTCCCTCCTACGAGCAGTACTTC.

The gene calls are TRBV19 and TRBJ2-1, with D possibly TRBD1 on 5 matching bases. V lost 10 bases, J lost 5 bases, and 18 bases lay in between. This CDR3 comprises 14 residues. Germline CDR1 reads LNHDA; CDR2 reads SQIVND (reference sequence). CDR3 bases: TGTGCCACCACATGGGGCCTGGATCACAATGAGCAGTTCTTC. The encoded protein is CATTWGLDHNEQFF.

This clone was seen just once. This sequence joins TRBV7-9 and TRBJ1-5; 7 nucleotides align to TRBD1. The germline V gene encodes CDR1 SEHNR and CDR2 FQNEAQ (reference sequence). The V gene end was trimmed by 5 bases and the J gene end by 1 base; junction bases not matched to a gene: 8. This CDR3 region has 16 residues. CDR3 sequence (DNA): TGTGCCAGCAGCCATTCCGACAGGGTCAGCAATCAGCCCCAGCATTTT. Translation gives CASSHSDRVSNQPQHF.

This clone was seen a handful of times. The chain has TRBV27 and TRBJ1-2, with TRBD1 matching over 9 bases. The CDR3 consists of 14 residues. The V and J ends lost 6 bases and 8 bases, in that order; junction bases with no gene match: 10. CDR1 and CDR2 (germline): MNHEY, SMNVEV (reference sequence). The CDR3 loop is CASSDYRDRDGYTF. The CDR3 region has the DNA TGTGCCAGCAGCGATTACCGGGACAGGGACGGCTACACCTTC.

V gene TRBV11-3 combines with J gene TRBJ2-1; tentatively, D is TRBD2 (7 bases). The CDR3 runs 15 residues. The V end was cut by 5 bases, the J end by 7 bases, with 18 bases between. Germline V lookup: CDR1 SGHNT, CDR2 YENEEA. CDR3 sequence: CASSPGGGRVNEQFF. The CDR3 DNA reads TGTGCCAGCAGCCCTGGGGGGGGGCGGGTGAATGAGCAGTTCTTC.

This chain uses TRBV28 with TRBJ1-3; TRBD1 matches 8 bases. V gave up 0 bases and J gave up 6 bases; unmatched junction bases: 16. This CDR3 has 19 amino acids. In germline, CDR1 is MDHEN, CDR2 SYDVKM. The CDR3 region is CASSLWLQGAGVALNTIYF. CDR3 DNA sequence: TGTGCCAGCAGTTTATGGCTGCAGGGGGCTGGGGTGGCCCTAAACACCATATATTTT.

CDR3 coding DNA: TGCGCCAGCAAGGACAGCCCGAACACTGAAGCTTTCTTT. As protein: CASKDSPNTEAFF. J is TRBJ1-1 and V is TRBV4-3, with a tentative D call TRBD1 (6 bases). Germline V gene sequence: CDR1 LGHNA, CDR2 YSLEER. V was shortened by 7 bases and J by 1 base, with 10 bases between the two germline ends. CDR3 length: 13 residues.

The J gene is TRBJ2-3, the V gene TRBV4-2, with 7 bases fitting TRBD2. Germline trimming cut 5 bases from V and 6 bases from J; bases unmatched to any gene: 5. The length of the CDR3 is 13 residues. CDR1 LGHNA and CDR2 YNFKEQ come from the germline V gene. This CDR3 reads CASSAAGVDTQYF. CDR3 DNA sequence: TGTGCCAGCAGCGCGGCGGGGGTGGATACGCAGTATTTT.

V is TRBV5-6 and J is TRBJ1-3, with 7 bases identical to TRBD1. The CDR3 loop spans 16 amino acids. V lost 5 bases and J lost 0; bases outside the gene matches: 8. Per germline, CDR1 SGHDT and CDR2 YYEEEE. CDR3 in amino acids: CASSFTGVSSGNTIYF. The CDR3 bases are TGTGCCAGCAGTTTTACAGGGGTTAGCTCTGGAAACACCATATATTTT.

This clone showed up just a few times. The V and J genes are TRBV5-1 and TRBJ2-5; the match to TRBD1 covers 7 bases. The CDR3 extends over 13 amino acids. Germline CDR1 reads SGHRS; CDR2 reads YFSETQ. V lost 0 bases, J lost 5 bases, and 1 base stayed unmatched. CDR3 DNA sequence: TGCGCCAGCAGCTTGGCCAGGGGGGAGACCCAGTACTTC. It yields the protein CASSLARGETQYF.

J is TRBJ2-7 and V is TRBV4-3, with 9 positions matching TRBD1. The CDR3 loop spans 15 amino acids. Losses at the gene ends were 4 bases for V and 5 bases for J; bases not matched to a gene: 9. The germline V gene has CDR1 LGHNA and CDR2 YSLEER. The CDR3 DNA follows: TGCGCCAGCAGCCTTGAGCCGGGACAGGGAAACGAGCAGTACTTC. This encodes CASSLEPGQGNEQYF.

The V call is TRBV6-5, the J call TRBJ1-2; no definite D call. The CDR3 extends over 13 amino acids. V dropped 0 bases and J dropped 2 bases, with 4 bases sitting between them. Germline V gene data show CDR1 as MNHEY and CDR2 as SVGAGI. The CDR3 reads CASSYSANYGYTF. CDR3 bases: TGTGCCAGCAGTTACTCTGCGAACTATGGCTACACCTTC.

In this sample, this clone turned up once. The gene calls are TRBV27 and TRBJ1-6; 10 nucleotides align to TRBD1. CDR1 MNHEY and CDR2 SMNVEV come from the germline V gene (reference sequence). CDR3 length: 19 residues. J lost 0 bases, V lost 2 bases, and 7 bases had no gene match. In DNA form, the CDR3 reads TGTGCCAGCAGTTTACTGGGACAGGGGCGATACTCCTATAATTCACCCCTCCACTTT. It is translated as CASSLLGQGRYSYNSPLHF.

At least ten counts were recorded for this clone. In nucleotides, the CDR3 is TGTGCCAGCAGCTTGGAAACGACAGGTTCTGGCTACACCTTC. This encodes CASSLETTGSGYTF. The chain recombines TRBV5-6 with TRBJ1-2; possible D gene TRBD1, 6 bases. Germline CDR1 SGHDT, CDR2 YYEEEE. The germline V and J ends were trimmed by 0 bases and 7 bases, with 13 bases remaining between them. The CDR3 sequence is 14 residues long.

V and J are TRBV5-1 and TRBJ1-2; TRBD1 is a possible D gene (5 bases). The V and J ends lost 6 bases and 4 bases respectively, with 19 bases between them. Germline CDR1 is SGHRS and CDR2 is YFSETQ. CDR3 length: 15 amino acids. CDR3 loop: CASTPQGGTRYGYTF. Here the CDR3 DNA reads TGCGCCAGCACCCCCCAGGGAGGGACCCGCTATGGCTACACCTTC. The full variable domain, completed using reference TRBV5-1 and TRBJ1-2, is KAGVTQTPRYLIKTRGQQVTLSCSPISGHRSVSWYQQTPGQGLQFLFEYFSETQRNKGNFPGRFSGRQFSNSRSEMNVSTLELGDSALYLCASTPQGGTRYGYTFGSGTRLTVV.

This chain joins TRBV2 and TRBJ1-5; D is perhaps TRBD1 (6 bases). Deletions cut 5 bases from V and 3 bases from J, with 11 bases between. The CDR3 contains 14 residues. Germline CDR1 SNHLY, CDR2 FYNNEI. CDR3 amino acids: CASSPGQYNQPQHF. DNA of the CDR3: TGTGCCAGCAGTCCCGGACAGTACAATCAGCCCCAGCATTTT.

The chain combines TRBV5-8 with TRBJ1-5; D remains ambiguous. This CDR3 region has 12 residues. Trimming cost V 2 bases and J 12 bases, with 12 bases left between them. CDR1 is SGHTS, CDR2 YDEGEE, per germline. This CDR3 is CASSFLDRDQHF. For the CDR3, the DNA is TGTGCCAGCAGCTTTTTGGACCGGGACCAGCATTTT.